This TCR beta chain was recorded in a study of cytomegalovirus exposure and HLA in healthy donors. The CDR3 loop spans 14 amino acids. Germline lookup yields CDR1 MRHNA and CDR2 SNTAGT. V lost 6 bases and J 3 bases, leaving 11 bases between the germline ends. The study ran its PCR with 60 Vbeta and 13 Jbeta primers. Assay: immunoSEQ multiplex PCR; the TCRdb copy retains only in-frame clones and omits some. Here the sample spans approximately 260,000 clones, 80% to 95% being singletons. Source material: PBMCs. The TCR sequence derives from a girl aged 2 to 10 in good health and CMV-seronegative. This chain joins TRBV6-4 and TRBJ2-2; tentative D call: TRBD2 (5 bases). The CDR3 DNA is TGTGCCAGCAGGGCGGGCGATTACACCGGGGAGCTGTTTTTT. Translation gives CASRAGDYTGELFF.